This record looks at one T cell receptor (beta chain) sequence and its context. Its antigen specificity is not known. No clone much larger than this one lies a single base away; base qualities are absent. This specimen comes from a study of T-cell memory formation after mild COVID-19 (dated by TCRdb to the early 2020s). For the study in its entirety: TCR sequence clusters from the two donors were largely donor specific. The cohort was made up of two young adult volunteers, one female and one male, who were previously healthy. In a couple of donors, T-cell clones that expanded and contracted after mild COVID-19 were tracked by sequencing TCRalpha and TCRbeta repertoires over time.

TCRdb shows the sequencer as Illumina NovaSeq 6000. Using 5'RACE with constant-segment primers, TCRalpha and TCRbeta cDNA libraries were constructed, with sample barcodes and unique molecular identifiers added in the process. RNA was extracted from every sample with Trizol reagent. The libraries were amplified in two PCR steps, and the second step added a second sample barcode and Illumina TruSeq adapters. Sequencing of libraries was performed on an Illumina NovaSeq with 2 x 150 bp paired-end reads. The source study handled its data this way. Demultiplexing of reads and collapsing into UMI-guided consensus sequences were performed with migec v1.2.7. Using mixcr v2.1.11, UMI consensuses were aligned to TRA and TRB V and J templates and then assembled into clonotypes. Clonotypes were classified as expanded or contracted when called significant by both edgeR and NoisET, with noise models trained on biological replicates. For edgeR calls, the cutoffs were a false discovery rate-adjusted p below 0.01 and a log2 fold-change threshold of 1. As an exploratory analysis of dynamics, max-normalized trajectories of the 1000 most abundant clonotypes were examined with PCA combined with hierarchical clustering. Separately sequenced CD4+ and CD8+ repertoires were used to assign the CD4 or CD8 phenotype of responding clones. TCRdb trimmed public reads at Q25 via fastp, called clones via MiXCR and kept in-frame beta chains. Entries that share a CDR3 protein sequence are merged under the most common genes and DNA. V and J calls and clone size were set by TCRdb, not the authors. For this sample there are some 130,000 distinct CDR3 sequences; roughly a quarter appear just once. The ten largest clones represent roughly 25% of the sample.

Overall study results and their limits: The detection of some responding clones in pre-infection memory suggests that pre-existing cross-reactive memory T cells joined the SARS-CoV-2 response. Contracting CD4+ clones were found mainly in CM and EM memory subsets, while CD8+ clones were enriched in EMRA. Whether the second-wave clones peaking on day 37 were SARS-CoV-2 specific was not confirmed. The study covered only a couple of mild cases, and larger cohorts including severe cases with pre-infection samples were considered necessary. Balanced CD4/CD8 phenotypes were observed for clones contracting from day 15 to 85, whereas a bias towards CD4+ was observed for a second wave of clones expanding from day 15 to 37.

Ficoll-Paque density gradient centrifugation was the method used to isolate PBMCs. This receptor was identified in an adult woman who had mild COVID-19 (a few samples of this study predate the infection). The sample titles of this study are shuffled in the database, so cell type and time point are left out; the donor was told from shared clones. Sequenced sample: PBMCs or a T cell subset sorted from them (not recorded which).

The DNA sequence is TGTGCCAGCAGCTCAACACGTGGCACTGAAGCTTTCTTT. This is translated as CASSSTRGTEAFF. This sequence uses TRBV7-9 and TRBJ1-1, with the D gene call left open. The CDR3 runs 13 amino acids, cysteine and phenylalanine included. Here the CDR3 DNA is all that survives: 39 bases in frame from base 1. The V end loses 4 bases and the J end loses 4 bases, and a stretch of 10 bases separates them. Looking up the germline V gene (reference sequence) yields CDR1 SEHNR and CDR2 FQNEAQ.